The present T cell receptor (beta chain) was sequenced within a study of shared clonotypes between healthy human individuals. Whole-study context: Each donor had three CD4 naive, three CD4 memory, two CD8 naive and one CD8 memory plate. Points from the study as a whole: Some clonotypes were shared by all four sorted-subset donors, while others were not shared. The non-shared ones had lower generation probabilities than the shared ones.

Terminally differentiated effector memory CD45RA+ cells were excluded from the naive CD8 cells, which were CD45RO-negative and positively selected for CCR7. The V end lost 0 bases, the J end lost 1 base, and 22 bases lay between the germline ends. The CDR3 has 19 residues. Germline loops: CDR1 SGDLS, CDR2 YYNGEE. The repertoire was sequenced with immunoSEQ multiplex PCR; TCRdb's copy has only in-frame clones and lacks some. The table has about 650,000 clones, 95% to 96% seen once; the top ten hold 0.095% to 0.12%. Points on this clone: Its target is not known.

This TCR came from a woman aged 25 to 39 in good health. What was sequenced was naive CD8+ T cells sorted from blood. This chain joins TRBV9 and TRBJ1-2, with D unclear. The CDR3 DNA reads TGTGCCAGCAGCGTAGCTACTGGGAGGAGCACGAGCCGTAACTATGGCTACACCTTC. Translation gives CASSVATGRSTSRNYGYTF.